The following is a T cell receptor beta chain sequence with its context. The antigen remains undetermined. V gave up 1 base and J gave up 3 bases, with 16 bases separating them. The CDR3 spans 16 residues. Germline assignment: CDR1 SEHNR and CDR2 FQNEAQ (reference sequence). This sample was taken from a study of cytomegalovirus exposure and HLA in healthy donors. Study results and limitations: Under in vitro conditions, three CMV-associated chains were confirmed as specific for CMV antigens. Presence/absence analyses assumed roughly uniform sequencing depth across donors, which may not hold.

It was with 60 Vbeta and 13 Jbeta primers that the PCR ran. Generated by immunoSEQ multiplex PCR, the TCRdb table keeps only in-frame clones and is missing some. In all, the sample yields about 75,000 clones. Sequences were obtained from PBMCs. This TCR derives from a man younger than 30 in good health and CMV-seropositive. The genes are TRBV7-9 and TRBJ2-7, with a tentative D call TRBD1 (6 bases). CDR3 in DNA: TGTGCCAGCAGCTTAGTTTCCGGGACACTCGACTACGAGCAGTACTTC. It translates to CASSLVSGTLDYEQYF.